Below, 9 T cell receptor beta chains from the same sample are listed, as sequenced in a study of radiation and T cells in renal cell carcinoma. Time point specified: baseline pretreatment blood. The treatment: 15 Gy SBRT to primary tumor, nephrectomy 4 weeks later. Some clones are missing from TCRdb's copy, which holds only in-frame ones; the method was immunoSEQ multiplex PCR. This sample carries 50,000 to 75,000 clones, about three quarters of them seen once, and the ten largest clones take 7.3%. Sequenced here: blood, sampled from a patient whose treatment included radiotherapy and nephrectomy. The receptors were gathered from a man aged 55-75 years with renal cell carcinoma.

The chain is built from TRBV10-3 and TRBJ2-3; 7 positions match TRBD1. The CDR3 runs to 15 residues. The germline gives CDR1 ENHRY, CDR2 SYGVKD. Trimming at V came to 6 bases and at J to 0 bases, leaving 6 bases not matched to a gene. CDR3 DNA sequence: TGTGCCATCAGCGATAACAGGGGCAGCACAGATACGCAGTATTTT. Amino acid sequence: CAISDNRGSTDTQYF.

The CDR3 DNA sequence: TGTGCCAGCATGCCTAGCGGGGTCGGGACAGATACGCAGTATTTT. It translates to CASMPSGVGTDTQYF. The V call is TRBV11-2, the J call TRBJ2-3, with 9 bases that match TRBD2. After removal of 7 bases from V and 3 bases from J, the junction contained 8 bases not matched to a gene. This CDR3 spans 15 amino acids. The germline V gene encodes CDR1 SGHAT and CDR2 FQNNGV.

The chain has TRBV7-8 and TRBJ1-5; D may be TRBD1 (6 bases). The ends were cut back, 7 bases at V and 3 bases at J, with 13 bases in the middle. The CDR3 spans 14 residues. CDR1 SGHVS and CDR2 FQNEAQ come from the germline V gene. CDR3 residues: CASTTGTANQPQHF. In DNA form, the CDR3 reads TGTGCCAGCACGACAGGTACCGCCAATCAGCCCCAGCATTTT.

CDR3 sequence reads: CASSYSTGYEQFF. CDR3 DNA: TGTGCCAGCAGTTACTCGACGGGGTACGAGCAGTTCTTC. V is TRBV6-5 and J is TRBJ2-1; D is possibly TRBD2 (5 bases). CDR3 length: 13 residues. Germline V gene lookup returns CDR1 MNHEY and CDR2 SVGAGI. Deletions cut 0 bases from V and 10 bases from J, with 10 bases between.

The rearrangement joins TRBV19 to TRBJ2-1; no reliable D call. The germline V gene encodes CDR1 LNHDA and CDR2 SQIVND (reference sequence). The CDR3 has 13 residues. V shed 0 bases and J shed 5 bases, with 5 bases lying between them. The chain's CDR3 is CASSIERNNEQFF. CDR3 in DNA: TGTGCCAGTAGTATAGAGAGGAACAATGAGCAGTTCTTC.

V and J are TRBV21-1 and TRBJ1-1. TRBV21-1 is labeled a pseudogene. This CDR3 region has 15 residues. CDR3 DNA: TGTGCCAGCAGCGAGAGAGACCCTCGCGGCGCTGAAGCTTTCTTT. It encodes CASSERDPRGAEAFF.

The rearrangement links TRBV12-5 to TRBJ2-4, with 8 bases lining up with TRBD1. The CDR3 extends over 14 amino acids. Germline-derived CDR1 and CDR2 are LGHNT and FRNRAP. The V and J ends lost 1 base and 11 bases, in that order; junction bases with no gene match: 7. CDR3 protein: CASGLGTGQGVQYF. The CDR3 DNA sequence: TGTGCTAGTGGTTTGGGGACAGGGCAAGGGGTTCAGTACTTC. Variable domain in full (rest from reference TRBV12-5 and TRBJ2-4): DARVTQTPRHKVTEMGQEVTMRCQPILGHNTVFWYRQTMMQGLELLAYFRNRAPLDDSGMPKDRFSAEMPDATLATLKIQPSEPRDSAVYFCASGLGTGQGVQYFGAGTRLSVL.

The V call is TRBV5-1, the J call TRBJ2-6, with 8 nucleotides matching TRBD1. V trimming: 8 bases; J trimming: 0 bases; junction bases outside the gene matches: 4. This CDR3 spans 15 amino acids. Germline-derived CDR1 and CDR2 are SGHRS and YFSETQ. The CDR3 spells CASGTGSSGANVLTF. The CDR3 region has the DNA TGCGCCAGTGGGACAGGCAGCTCTGGGGCCAACGTCCTGACTTTC. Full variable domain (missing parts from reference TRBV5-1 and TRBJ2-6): KAGVTQTPRYLIKTRGQQVTLSCSPISGHRSVSWYQQTPGQGLQFLFEYFSETQRNKGNFPGRFSGRQFSNSRSEMNVSTLELGDSALYLCASGTGSSGANVLTFGAGSRLTVL.

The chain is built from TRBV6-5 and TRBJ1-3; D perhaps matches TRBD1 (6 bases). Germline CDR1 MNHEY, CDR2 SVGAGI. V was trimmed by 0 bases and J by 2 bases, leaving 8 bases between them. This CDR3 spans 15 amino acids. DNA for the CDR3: TGTGCCAGCAGTTACTCTCGGGACACTGGAAACACCATATATTTT. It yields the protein CASSYSRDTGNTIYF.